The T cell receptor (beta chain) under discussion was sequenced for a study of CD8 T cells in ankylosing spondylitis. This clonotype was seen at least ten times. What it recognizes is unknown. Study-wide points: A subset of motif variants has previously been described in the synovial fluid and blood of reactive arthritis. With a CD8+ phenotype, disease-linked clones were relatively rare in peripheral blood.

From the 5' RACE reads, TCRdb called clonotypes with MiXCR, one entry per CDR3 protein. The table includes about 130,000 distinct CDR3 sequences, around 7% detected once. CDR3 length: 16 residues. Trimming removed 4 bases from V and 8 bases from J; junction bases left unmatched: 7. Germline assignment: CDR1 MGHDK and CDR2 SYGVNS. The genes are TRBV25-1 and TRBJ2-1, with 14 bases aligning to TRBD2. The specimen sequenced was blood, either unsorted or a sorted T cell fraction (not recorded which). This TCR was sampled from a male donor with ankylosing spondylitis or in good health (not recorded which). The CDR3 DNA reads TGTGCCAGCAGTGCGCTGACTAGCGGGAGGGCCGATGAGCAGTTCTTC. It translates to CASSALTSGRADEQFF.